This is a list of T cell receptor beta chains from one sample in a study of cytomegalovirus exposure and HLA in healthy donors. The method was immunoSEQ multiplex PCR; TCRdb's version includes in-frame clones alone and lacks a portion of them. This repertoire shows some 320,000 clones, roughly 87% found once; its top ten account for approximately 1.2%. Sequencing was carried out using PBMCs. These receptors were taken from a woman younger than 45 in good health and CMV-seropositive. Both conserved end residues are part of each CDR3. D genes are given only for firm matches. For some rows the clone size is stated as once, few or many, or as a class when expanded; others skip it.

j_call v_call clone_size d_call cdr3_nt cdr3_aa
TRBJ1-6 TRBV7-3 - TRBD1 TGTGCCAGCAGCACGGCCGGGACAGAGAATTCACCCCTCCACTTT CASSTAGTENSPLHF
TRBJ2-6 TRBV7-9 - - TGTGCCAGCAGCTTCAATTCTGGGGCCAACGTCCTGACTTTC CASSFNSGANVLTF
TRBJ2-1 TRBV5-4 - - TGTGCCAGCAGCTGGTCCACCTCCTACAATGAGCAGTTCTTC CASSWSTSYNEQFF
TRBJ2-7 TRBV5-6 - - TGTGCCAGCAGCTTGGTTCGGGTCCGGGGATTGGACGAGCAGTACTTC CASSLVRVRGLDEQYF
TRBJ1-1 TRBV27 - - TGTGCCAGCAGTTTATCGGCCTTAGTTAAGGGCGCTGAAGCTTTCTTT CASSLSALVKGAEAFF
TRBJ2-7 TRBV14 - TRBD1 TGTGCCAGCAGCCTCGCAGGGGGCTTCTCCTACGAGCAGTACTTC CASSLAGGFSYEQYF
TRBJ1-1 TRBV29-1 - - TGCAGCGTCATGGCCCCCTCGATAGGGGCAGAAGCTTTCTTT CSVMAPSIGAEAFF
TRBJ2-1 TRBV7-3 - - TGTGCCAGCACCCCGGGTAGTCATCATGAGCAGTTCTTC CASTPGSHHEQFF
TRBJ2-1 TRBV19 - TRBD1 TGTGCCAGTAGTATGTGGGACAGGGACAATGAGCAGTTCTTC CASSMWDRDNEQFF
TRBJ1-5 TRBV6-5 - TRBD1 TGTGCCAGCAGTTTGACAGGGTTAAGCAATCAGCCCCAGCATTTT CASSLTGLSNQPQHF
TRBJ2-7 TRBV9 once - TGTGCCAGCAGCTTGAGGACTGGCTACGAGCAGTACTTC CASSLRTGYEQYF
TRBJ2-1 TRBV28 - - TGTGCCAGCAGGAGAGACAAGTTCTCCTACAATGAGCAGTTCTTC CASRRDKFSYNEQFF
TRBJ1-6 TRBV2 - - TGTGCCAGCAGTTCCCTGCTAAATAATTCACCCCTCCACTTT CASSSLLNNSPLHF
TRBJ2-3 TRBV11-2 - - TGTGCCAGCAGCTTCTTCACAGATACGCAGTATTTT CASSFFTDTQYF
TRBJ2-3 TRBV7-3 once - TGTGCCAGCAGCTTAACGGGATTGTGGGCAGGGGACACAGATACGCAGTATTTT CASSLTGLWAGDTDTQYF
TRBJ2-7 TRBV28 - - TGTGCCAGCAGTTTAGACCCGGACGAGCAGTACTTC CASSLDPDEQYF
TRBJ2-7 TRBV11-2 - TRBD2 TGTGCCAGCAGCTTAGTACGCCATAGCGGGAGCTCCTACGAGCAGTACTTC CASSLVRHSGSSYEQYF
TRBJ2-7 TRBV27 - - TGTGCCAGCAGTTTAGGTAAATCCTACGAGCAGTACTTC CASSLGKSYEQYF
TRBJ2-7 TRBV25-1 - - TGTGCCAGCAGTCCTCAGGGGGAGGGCGACGAGCAGTACTTC CASSPQGEGDEQYF
TRBJ1-5 TRBV5-4 - - TGTGCCAGCAGCTCGGAGAGGGATCAGCCCCAGCATTTT CASSSERDQPQHF
TRBJ1-2 TRBV5-1 - TRBD1 TGCGCCAGCAGCTTGGAAGCTCGACAGGGCGTCATCTATGGCTACACCTTC CASSLEARQGVIYGYTF
TRBJ2-7 TRBV29-1 - - TGCAGCGTTGAGAGCGACGGGGGACTCGAGCAGTACTTC CSVESDGGLEQYF
TRBJ2-1 TRBV27 - TRBD2 TGTGCCAGCAGTCACTACAAAGCTAGCGGGAGGGCCACTGAGCAGTTCTTC CASSHYKASGRATEQFF
TRBJ2-5 TRBV4-1 - TRBD2 TGCGCCAGCAGCCAAGTTCCTGGACTAGCGGGGGGACAAGAGACCCAGTACTTC CASSQVPGLAGGQETQYF
TRBJ1-3 TRBV2 - - TGTGCCAGCAGTGAAATCAGGTCCTCTGGAAACACCATATATTTT CASSEIRSSGNTIYF
TRBJ2-1 TRBV5-6 - TRBD2 TGTGCCAGCAGCTTTGGGACTAGTGTCGGCAATGAGCAGTTCTTC CASSFGTSVGNEQFF
TRBJ2-7 TRBV5-5 - TRBD1 TGTGCCAGCAGCCACGGACAGGGTCCCTACGAGCAGTACTTC CASSHGQGPYEQYF
TRBJ2-2 TRBV29-1 - - TGCAGCGTCTCCACGGCCAACACCGGGGAGCTGTTTTTT CSVSTANTGELFF
TRBJ2-5 TRBV30 - - TGTGCCTGGAGTGTAAAAGAGACCCAGTACTTC CAWSVKETQYF
TRBJ1-1 TRBV7-3 few - TGTGCCAGCAGCCCATGGTCGATTAACACTGAAGCTTTCTTT CASSPWSINTEAFF
TRBJ2-2 TRBV5-1 - - TGCGCCAGCAGCAGCCGACGGGGAGACACCGGGGAGCTGTTTTTT CASSSRRGDTGELFF
TRBJ2-5 TRBV21-1 - - TGTGCCAGCAGCAAAGGTGAAATGGCGACCCAAGAGACCCAGTACTTC CASSKGEMATQETQYF
TRBJ2-7 TRBV28 - TRBD1 TGTGCCAGCAACCTACAGGGGGCTGGTTCCTACGAGCAGTACTTC CASNLQGAGSYEQYF
TRBJ1-2 TRBV28 - TRBD1 TGTGCCAGCCTAGACAGGGTCCTAGCTAACTATGGCTACACCTTC CASLDRVLANYGYTF
TRBJ2-7 TRBV14 - TRBD1 TGTGCCAGCAGCCAAGATTTGGACAGGGGGCTCTACGAGCAGTACTTC CASSQDLDRGLYEQYF